What follows describes a single T cell receptor (beta chain). What it recognizes is unknown. TCRdb keeps only in-frame clones here, not all; method: immunoSEQ multiplex PCR. The profile shows about 120,000 clones, approximately 87% of them singletons. The data are from a study of T cell responses to AZD1222 COVID-19 vaccine. Study details: Analyses pooled second doses at about 4 or about 12 weeks. Study-wide results and limits: Donors were largely white British and mainly female; clonal diversity was possibly underestimated. Spike as a whole was targeted by vaccine-associated CD4 TCRs, dominant at 160-218 and 743-854. Nearly half of spike-specific TCRs reportedly target variant regions that are unmutated in the B.1.351 and B.1.1.7 variants.

This CDR3 is built from 14 residues. Germline loops: CDR1 SGHTA, CDR2 FQGNSA. Trimming left V 2 bases short and J 3 bases short, with 7 bases between. V is TRBV7-2 and J is TRBJ2-2; D unclear. This sample comprised peripheral blood, obtained on day 0 of AZD1222 vaccination. This receptor was obtained from an adult in good health. This chain's CDR3 is CASSLQFHTGELFF. The CDR3 DNA sequence: TGTGCCAGCAGCTTACAATTCCACACCGGGGAGCTGTTTTTT. Combining the CDR3 with reference TRBV7-2 and TRBJ2-2 gives the whole variable domain GAGVSQSPSNKVTEKGKDVELRCDPISGHTALYWYRQSLGQGLEFLIYFQGNSAPDKSGLPSDRFSAERTGGSVSTLTIQRTQQEDSAVYLCASSLQFHTGELFFGEGSRLTVL.